This T cell receptor beta chain emerged from a study of CD8 T cells in ankylosing spondylitis. Study-level findings and limits: Fewer than 10 highly homologous variants made up a TCR beta motif that seemed to typify ankylosing spondylitis blood.

This clonotype was recorded at least ten times. Its antigen is as yet unknown. A quantitative 5'-RACE method, one with molecular barcodes, was used to make TCR beta libraries. TCRdb itself ran the 5' RACE reads through MiXCR, one entry per CDR3 protein. In the table there are around 770,000 distinct CDR3 sequences, around 11% of which are singletons. The CDR3 consists of 12 residues. Germline V lookup: CDR1 ENHRY, CDR2 SYGVKD. V was trimmed by 10 bases and J by 0 bases, leaving 9 bases between them. The chain links TRBV10-3 to TRBJ2-5; D may be TRBD2 (5 bases). The sequencing sample was made of blood, either unsorted or a sorted T cell fraction (not recorded which). This clonotype was obtained from a male donor with ankylosing spondylitis. In DNA, the CDR3 is TGTGCCACCCACGGGGACCAAGAGACCCAGTACTTC. Translation gives CATHGDQETQYF.